What follows is one T cell receptor (beta chain) and its context. Its antigen is still unknown. J was trimmed by 1 base and V by 0 bases; bases with no gene match: 9. CDR1 and CDR2 (germline): SGHRS, YFSETQ. The CDR3 has 17 residues. This entry comes from a study of PD-1 blockade in classical Hodgkin lymphoma. The time point denotes: cycle 4 day 1 (C4D1), after less than seven weeks of nivolumab. All trial patients relapsed after autologous stem cell transplantation. Produced via immunoSEQ multiplex PCR; TCRdb's table is partial and in-frame only. The sample has tens of thousands of clones; 87% are singletons. General study results and limits: CD4+ TCR diversity, unlike CD8+, rose significantly by C4D1. Patients who responded completely had about the same baseline diversity as newly diagnosed patients.

The sample in question was peripheral blood mononuclear cells (PBMCs), obtained before the fourth cycle of nivolumab. The chain is built from TRBV5-1 and TRBJ2-5; 7 positions match TRBD2. The clonotype originates from a human donor with classical Hodgkin lymphoma. CDR3 protein: CASSLGWLADGQETQYF. The CDR3 DNA reads TGCGCCAGCAGCTTGGGCTGGCTAGCGGACGGCCAAGAGACCCAGTACTTC.